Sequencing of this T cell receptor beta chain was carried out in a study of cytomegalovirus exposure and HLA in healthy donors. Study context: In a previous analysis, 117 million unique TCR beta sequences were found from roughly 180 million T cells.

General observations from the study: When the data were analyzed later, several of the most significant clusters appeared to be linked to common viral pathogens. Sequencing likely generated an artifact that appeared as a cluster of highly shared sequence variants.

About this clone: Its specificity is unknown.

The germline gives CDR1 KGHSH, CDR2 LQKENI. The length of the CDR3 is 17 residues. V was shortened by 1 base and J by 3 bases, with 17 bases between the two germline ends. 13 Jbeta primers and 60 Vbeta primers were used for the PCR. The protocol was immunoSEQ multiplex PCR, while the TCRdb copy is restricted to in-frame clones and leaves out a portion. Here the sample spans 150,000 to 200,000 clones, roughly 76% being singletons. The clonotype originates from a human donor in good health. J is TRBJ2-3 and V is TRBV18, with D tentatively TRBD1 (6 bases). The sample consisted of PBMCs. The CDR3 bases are TGTGCCAGCTCACCACGGGGCAGGGGCTTTGAGACAGATACGCAGTATTTT. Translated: CASSPRGRGFETDTQYF.